A selection of T cell receptor beta chains follows, all from one sample in a study of control samples from healthy donors and cancer patients. Produced via immunoSEQ multiplex PCR; TCRdb's table is partial and in-frame only. The sample includes roughly 160,000 clones, approximately 86% of them seen just once. Sample: blood. Receptors originate from a woman in her 30s in good health. Each CDR3 is given with its conserved first and last residue. A D gene is named only where the DNA matches it firmly. Where a row states a size, it is once, few, many or the class of an expanded clone; other rows omit it.

CDR3aa	CDR3nt	v_gene	d_gene	j_gene	abundance
CASRTGGLGYTF	TGTGCCAGTCGGACAGGGGGCTTGGGCTACACCTTC	TRBV27	TRBD1	TRBJ1-2	.
CASSQDRANEQFF	TGCGCCAGCAGCCAAGATCGGGCCAATGAGCAGTTCTTC	TRBV4-1	.	TRBJ2-1	.
CASSKSLDRGRNTGELFF	TGTGCCAGCAGTAAAAGCCTAGACAGGGGCCGGAACACCGGGGAGCTGTTTTTT	TRBV28	TRBD1	TRBJ2-2	.
CASSLWAGGNQPQHF	TGTGCCAGCAGTTTATGGGCAGGGGGCAATCAGCCCCAGCATTTT	TRBV28	.	TRBJ1-5	.
CASSRSYNEQFF	TGTGCCAGCAGCCGCTCCTACAATGAGCAGTTCTTC	TRBV9	.	TRBJ2-1	.
CASSHPGLNYEQYF	TGTGCCAGCAGCCACCCCGGGTTAAACTACGAGCAGTACTTC	TRBV3-1/TRBV3-2	.	TRBJ2-7	.
CASSLAGSQYF	TGTGCCAGCAGCTTGGCGGGGTCGCAGTACTTC	TRBV7-2	.	TRBJ2-7	few
CASSQRGIGDEQYF	TGCGCCAGCAGCCAACGCGGGATAGGGGACGAGCAGTACTTC	TRBV4-1	.	TRBJ2-7	.
CASSRPRGTEYEKLFF	TGTGCCAGCAGCAGACCGCGGGGCACGGAGTATGAAAAACTGTTTTTT	TRBV7-9	.	TRBJ1-4	.
CASSVAPGRTGNNEQFF	TGTGCCAGCAGCGTAGCTCCTGGTAGGACAGGGAACAATGAGCAGTTCTTC	TRBV9	TRBD1	TRBJ2-1	.
CASSYPTGSGRTYEQYF	TGTGCCAGCAGCTACCCCACGGGTAGCGGGAGGACCTACGAGCAGTACTTC	TRBV13	TRBD2	TRBJ2-7	.
CSVAGIGETQYF	TGCAGCGTTGCGGGGATTGGGGAGACCCAGTACTTC	TRBV29-1	.	TRBJ2-5	.
CASNRGERANYGYTF	TGTGCCAGCAATCGGGGAGAACGAGCTAACTATGGCTACACCTTC	TRBV11-2	.	TRBJ1-2	.
CASSADRGNEKLFF	TGTGCCAGCAGTGCGGACAGGGGGAATGAAAAACTGTTTTTT	TRBV25-1	TRBD1	TRBJ1-4	.
CASSEDRGNTIYF	TGTGCCAGCAGTGAGGACAGGGGTAACACCATATATTTT	TRBV2	TRBD1	TRBJ1-3	once
CASSLVKGATEAFF	TGTGCCAGCAGCCTTGTCAAGGGGGCTACTGAAGCTTTCTTT	TRBV7-9	TRBD1	TRBJ1-1	once
CASSSVSGYEQYF	TGTGCCAGCAGCTCCGTAAGCGGGTACGAGCAGTACTTC	TRBV5-6	.	TRBJ2-7	once
CASSARGSRGYVAGELFF	TGTGCCAGCAGCGCGAGGGGGTCCCGGGGGTACGTGGCCGGGGAGCTGTTTTTT	TRBV9	.	TRBJ2-2	.
CASSVGVNRSPQYF	TGTGCCAGCAGCGTAGGAGTAAATCGGTCCCCGCAGTACTTC	TRBV9	.	TRBJ2-7	once
CASSIGYGRRTEAFF	TGTGCCAGTAGTATTGGGTATGGAAGGAGGACTGAAGCTTTCTTT	TRBV19	.	TRBJ1-1	.
CASSVEAGGRQPQHF	TGTGCCAGCAGCGTAGAGGCAGGGGGGCGTCAGCCCCAGCATTTT	TRBV7-6	TRBD1	TRBJ1-5	.
CATQRERSTDTQYF	TGTGCCACTCAACGGGAGAGAAGCACAGATACGCAGTATTTT	TRBV24-1	.	TRBJ2-3	.
CASSFNGGMNTEAFF	TGCGCCAGCAGCTTCAATGGAGGGATGAACACTGAAGCTTTCTTT	TRBV5-1	.	TRBJ1-1	.
CASSQVGSGLYNEQFF	TGTGCCAGCAGCCAAGTGGGTAGCGGGCTATACAATGAGCAGTTCTTC	TRBV3-1/TRBV3-2	TRBD2	TRBJ2-1	.
CASSLVPPGSTYTDTQYF	TGTGCCAGCAGCTTGGTTCCCCCCGGCAGCACATACACAGATACGCAGTATTTT	TRBV5-8	.	TRBJ2-3	few
CASSGRTSGVTGELFF	TGTGCCAGCAGCGGACGGACTAGCGGGGTCACCGGGGAGCTGTTTTTT	TRBV9	TRBD2	TRBJ2-2	.
CSGRQGGTEAFF	TGCAGCGGAAGACAGGGCGGGACTGAAGCTTTCTTT	TRBV29-1	TRBD1	TRBJ1-1	once
CASSPDGTGTYNEQFF	TGTGCCAGCAGCCCGGACGGGACAGGGACCTACAATGAGCAGTTCTTC	TRBV5-4	TRBD1	TRBJ2-1	.
CASSVASDSPLHF	TGTGCCAGCAGCGTAGCGTCCGATTCACCCCTCCACTTT	TRBV9	.	TRBJ1-6	.
CASSLDQVGGPKETQYF	TGTGCTAGCAGCTTAGATCAGGTGGGGGGGCCCAAAGAGACCCAGTACTTC	TRBV7-7	.	TRBJ2-5	.
CASSSRTTQETQYF	TGTGCCAGCAGCTCCCGGACCACCCAAGAGACCCAGTACTTC	TRBV5-6	.	TRBJ2-5	.
CASSKDGGIAGLFYEQYF	TGTGCCAGCAGCAAAGACGGTGGGATAGCGGGGTTGTTCTACGAGCAGTACTTC	TRBV21-1	.	TRBJ2-7	.
CASPPAGGPHEQYF	TGTGCAAGTCCCCCAGCTGGGGGGCCCCACGAGCAGTACTTC	TRBV12-2	.	TRBJ2-7	.
CASSVVGDGTYEQYF	TGTGCCAGCAGCGTAGTGGGTGACGGAACCTACGAGCAGTACTTC	TRBV9	.	TRBJ2-7	.
CASSFSTGTGLSGDTF	TGTGCCAGCAGCTTTTCCACCGGGACAGGGTTGTCCGGGGACACCTTC	TRBV7-9	TRBD1	TRBJ1-2	few
CASSPDRGETQYF	TGCGCCAGCAGTCCTGACAGGGGAGAGACCCAGTACTTC	TRBV5-1	TRBD1	TRBJ2-5	.
CASSQGRNTEAFF	TGTGCCAGCAGCCAAGGAAGGAACACTGAAGCTTTCTTT	TRBV3-1/TRBV3-2	.	TRBJ1-1	.